This is a list of T cell receptor beta chains from one sample in a study of T cell responses to AZD1222 COVID-19 vaccine. Assay: immunoSEQ multiplex PCR; the TCRdb copy retains only in-frame clones and omits some. Of fewer than 150,000 clones in the sample, approximately 88% were seen once. The material was peripheral blood, obtained 28 days after the second AZD1222 dose. These TCRs come from an adult who received the AZD1222 COVID-19 vaccine. CDR3s include the opening cysteine and the closing phenylalanine or tryptophan. D genes are given only for firm matches. Clone size is shown for a subset of rows, as once, few, many or a class of expanded clone.

DNA	CDR3	D	J	V	size
TGTGCCAGCAGCTTAGACAGGCGGTACGAGCAGTACTTC	CASSLDRRYEQYF	NA	TRBJ2-7	TRBV7-3	NA
TGTGCCAGCTCACCACTTGTTCTAGTGGATTCATACAATGAGCAGTTCTTC	CASSPLVLVDSYNEQFF	NA	TRBJ2-1	TRBV18	NA
TGTGCCAGCAGTCGTATCGGGGGTAGCAATCAGCCCCAGCATTTT	CASSRIGGSNQPQHF	NA	TRBJ1-5	TRBV28	NA
TGTGCCAGCAGTCGGACTAGCGGGAGGTTCAATTCCTACGAGCAGTACTTC	CASSRTSGRFNSYEQYF	TRBD2	TRBJ2-7	TRBV2	once
TGTGCCAGCAATCCTAGAGTCAACACTGAAGCTTTCTTT	CASNPRVNTEAFF	NA	TRBJ1-1	TRBV6-5	NA
TGTGCCAGCTGCCCATTAGGACAGGCTCCGACCGAGCAGTACTTC	CASCPLGQAPTEQYF	TRBD1	TRBJ2-7	TRBV2	few
TGTGCCTGGAGAGGGGGCTGGGGGGCCAAAAACATTCAGTACTTC	CAWRGGWGAKNIQYF	TRBD1	TRBJ2-4	TRBV30	NA
TGTGCCAGCAGAAGAGGGAATTCACCCCTCCACTTT	CASRRGNSPLHF	NA	TRBJ1-6	TRBV6-5	few
TGTGCCAGCAGCGTAGAGGAGGGGACACCCTCCTACGAGCAGTACTTC	CASSVEEGTPSYEQYF	NA	TRBJ2-7	TRBV9	NA
TGCGCCAGCAGCTCAACTAGCGGGGAGGGGGAGACCCAGTACTTC	CASSSTSGEGETQYF	TRBD2	TRBJ2-5	TRBV5-1	NA
TGTGCCAGCAGTATACTGACAGGGAGGAATGGCTACACCTTC	CASSILTGRNGYTF	TRBD1	TRBJ1-2	TRBV6-2/TRBV6-3	NA
TGTGCCAGCAGCTTGACGGAGCGGGACAGCACGAACACCGGGGAGCTGTTTTTT	CASSLTERDSTNTGELFF	NA	TRBJ2-2	TRBV11-2	NA
TGTGCCAGCAGCTTAATAGGGGATTGGACGGGTAGTCCACCCCTCCACTTT	CASSLIGDWTGSPPLHF	NA	TRBJ1-6	TRBV7-2	NA
TGCGCCAGCAGTCAGACAGCGGTCCAGGGGCAGCCCCAGCATTTT	CASSQTAVQGQPQHF	NA	TRBJ1-5	TRBV4-1	few
TGTGCCAGCAGCTTGGGGGTCGACCCACTAGGGAGCTTTATGAACACTGAAGCTTTCTTT	CASSLGVDPLGSFMNTEAFF	NA	TRBJ1-1	TRBV5-5	NA
TGTGCCAGCAGCTTTAGGAATGAGCAGTTCTTC	CASSFRNEQFF	NA	TRBJ2-1	TRBV5-8	NA
TGTGCCAGCAGTCTGGACATATCCTATGGCTACACCTTC	CASSLDISYGYTF	NA	TRBJ1-2	TRBV12-3/TRBV12-4	few
TGTGCCAGCAGTTTCGGGACGCCGACTGCCGAGCAGTACTTC	CASSFGTPTAEQYF	NA	TRBJ2-7	TRBV27	NA
TGTGCCATCAGTGAAGGCCTGATCCAAGAGACCCAGTACTTC	CAISEGLIQETQYF	NA	TRBJ2-5	TRBV10-3	NA